The present entry profiles one TCR beta chain with its context. This sample was taken from a study of shared clonotypes between healthy human individuals. Clones were read by immunoSEQ multiplex PCR, and TCRdb kept only the in-frame ones, dropping some. The sample lists around 1.9 million clones; around 93% were seen once. CD45RO-negative CD8 cells positively selected for CCR7 made up the naive population, which excluded terminally differentiated effector memory CD45RA+ cells. CDR3 length: 18 residues. V shed 3 bases, J shed 4 bases, and the junction held 15 bases outside the gene matches. CDR1 SGHRS and CDR2 YFSETQ come from the germline V gene.

The sequence was collected from a man aged 18 to 29 in good health. Some clones in this sample may be carry-over from other donors' samples. Sequenced: naive CD8+ T cells from PBMCs. The genes are TRBV5-1 and TRBJ1-4; 7 bases fit TRBD1. The CDR3 bases are TGCGCCAGCAGCTCCTGGCCTCAGGGGGGCGCCGATAATGAAAAACTGTTTTTT. Protein sequence: CASSSWPQGGADNEKLFF.